The 19 T cell receptor beta chains presented below share a single source sample, sequenced in a study of cytomegalovirus exposure and HLA in healthy donors (TCRdb year 2017). Receptor libraries were prepared by the immunoSEQ multiplex PCR assay. For the multiplex PCR, a mixture combining 60 forward primers for TCR Vbeta segments and 13 reverse primers for TCR Jbeta segments was used. TCRdb obtained this table from immuneACCESS and retained in-frame rearrangements with V and J assigned. These tables miss some clones; where compared with another copy, unresolved V genes account for less than half of the shortfall, and the remainder is unexplained. The sample profile shows approximately 90,000 clones; 75% of them were found once. The ten largest clones add up to under 2.5% of the sample. The source material was PBMCs. The source is a man aged 35-49 years in good health and CMV-seronegative.

The chain carries TRBV10-2 and TRBJ2-7, with 9 bases fitting TRBD1. Germline V lookup: CDR1 WSHSY, CDR2 SAAADI. This CDR3 has 14 amino acids. V trimming: 6 bases; J trimming: 5 bases; junction bases outside the gene matches: 8. The CDR3 bases are TGCGCCAGCAGGATGAGGGACAGGGATGACGAGCAGTACTTC. Translation: CASRMRDRDDEQYF.

The rearrangement links TRBV28 to TRBJ1-2; 8 bases are shared with TRBD1. The CDR3 sequence is 15 residues long. With V trimmed by 6 bases and J by 3 bases, 9 bases remained unmatched. Per germline, CDR1 MDHEN and CDR2 SYDVKM. The CDR3 is CASSDTGGRDYGYTF. CDR3 DNA sequence: TGTGCCAGCAGCGATACAGGGGGTCGTGACTATGGCTACACCTTC.

The V gene is TRBV5-4, the J gene TRBJ2-5; 10 nucleotides line up with TRBD2. J gave up 1 base and V 3 bases, and 6 bases lay outside the gene matches. The CDR3 consists of 16 residues. The germline gives CDR1 SGHNT, CDR2 YYREEE (reference sequence). The CDR3 loop reads CASSSLAGATQETQYF. CDR3 sequence (DNA): TGTGCCAGCAGCTCCCTAGCGGGGGCTACCCAAGAGACCCAGTACTTC. Full variable domain (remainder filled in from reference TRBV5-4 and TRBJ2-5): ETGVTQSPTHLIKTRGQQVTLRCSSQSGHNTVSWYQQALGQGPQFIFQYYREEENGRGNFPPRFSGLQFPNYSSELNVNALELDDSALYLCASSSLAGATQETQYFGPGTRLLVL.

The chain joins TRBV4-1 to TRBJ2-3, with 7 bases aligning to TRBD2. Germline CDR1 and CDR2: MGHRA and YSYEKL. Unmatched junction bases numbered 17, after V lost 3 bases and J lost 2 bases. CDR3 size: 19 residues. The CDR3 reads CASSQDAPLVAGLTDTQYF. The CDR3 region has the DNA TGCGCCAGCAGCCAGGATGCACCCCTAGTAGCGGGCCTCACAGATACGCAGTATTTT.

The chain uses TRBV30 and TRBJ1-2; the D gene is possibly TRBD1 (6 bases). Germline assignment: CDR1 GTSNPN and CDR2 SVGIG (reference sequence). The CDR3 consists of 14 residues. V dropped 1 base and J dropped 4 bases, with 13 bases sitting between them. The CDR3 reads CAWSAGGQGYGYTF. As DNA, the CDR3 is TGTGCCTGGAGTGCGGGGGGCCAGGGCTATGGCTACACCTTC.

The gene calls are TRBV11-2 and TRBJ1-2; possibly TRBD1 for D (5 bases). The germline V gene encodes CDR1 SGHAT and CDR2 FQNNGV. The CDR3 runs 15 residues. V lost 4 bases and J lost 2, with 14 bases in between. The CDR3: CASSSIRGGNYGYTF. The CDR3 nucleotides read TGTGCCAGCAGCTCCATAAGGGGAGGCAACTATGGCTACACCTTC.

The chain links TRBV6-1 to TRBJ2-1, with a tentative D call TRBD1 (6 bases). Trimming pared 8 bases from V and 3 bases from J, leaving 14 bases between. Germline V lookup: CDR1 MNHNS, CDR2 SASEGT. The CDR3 has 14 residues. CDR3 residues: CASGRGDDYNEQFF. DNA for the CDR3: TGTGCCAGCGGCAGGGGAGATGACTACAATGAGCAGTTCTTC.

The genes are TRBV5-1 and TRBJ1-1; maybe TRBD1 (6 bases). This CDR3 contains 14 residues. The germline V gene encodes CDR1 SGHRS and CDR2 YFSETQ. Trimming removed 5 bases at V and 0 bases at J, with 11 bases between. This CDR3 is CASRPTGMNTEAFF. CDR3 nucleotides: TGCGCCAGCAGGCCAACAGGGATGAACACTGAAGCTTTCTTT.

In the case of this clone: One end of the junction is discordant with germline, which a read error may explain. The chain uses TRBV28 and TRBJ1-4; the D is unclear. This CDR3 spans 11 amino acids. Germline V gene lookup returns CDR1 MDHEN and CDR2 SYDVKM. This CDR3 is CASSLPGPIVF. The CDR3 DNA reads as TGTGCCAGCAGTTTACCCGGTCCGATTGTTTTT.

The rearrangement joins TRBV14 to TRBJ2-5; TRBD2 aligns across 10 bases. V trimming: 3 bases; J trimming: 2 bases; junction bases outside the gene matches: 6. Germline CDR1 and CDR2: SGHDN and FVKESK. There are 16 residues in the CDR3. This CDR3 is CASSHKRGGRQETQYF. The CDR3 nucleotides are TGTGCCAGCAGCCATAAGCGGGGGGGACGGCAAGAGACCCAGTACTTC. The whole variable domain, remainder taken from reference TRBV14 and TRBJ2-5, is EAGVTQFPSHSVIEKGQTVTLRCDPISGHDNLYWYRRVMGKEIKFLLHFVKESKQDESGMPNNRFLAERTGGTYSTLKVQPAELEDSGVYFCASSHKRGGRQETQYFGPGTRLLVL.

The chain has TRBV18 and TRBJ1-5; the match to TRBD1 covers 7 bases. The germline gives CDR1 KGHSH, CDR2 LQKENI. V was pared by 6 bases and J by 6 bases, with 5 bases of the junction left unmatched. The CDR3 runs 13 residues. CDR3 DNA: TGTGCCAGCTCTCCAGGGGGGAGTCAGCCCCAGCATTTT. It specifies CASSPGGSQPQHF. Combining the CDR3 with reference TRBV18 and TRBJ1-5 gives the whole variable domain NAGVMQNPRHLVRRRGQEARLRCSPMKGHSHVYWYRQLPEEGLKFMVYLQKENIIDESGMPKERFSAEFPKEGPSILRIQQVVRGDSAAYFCASSPGGSQPQHFGDGTRLSIL.

The J gene is TRBJ2-5, the V gene TRBV5-4; 11 bases are shared with TRBD2. Germline-derived CDR1 and CDR2 are SGHNT and YYREEE (reference sequence). The CDR3 covers 15 residues. The trim removed 1 base at V and 5 bases at J, leaving 4 bases unmatched. The CDR3 coding sequence is TGTGCCAGCAGCTTGAAACTAGCGGGAGTTGAGACCCAGTACTTC. Translated: CASSLKLAGVETQYF.

The chain joins TRBV6-5 to TRBJ1-5; 9 bases are shared with TRBD1. V lost 2 bases to trimming and J lost 4 bases; unmatched junction nucleotides: 0. The CDR3 loop spans 14 amino acids. The germline gives CDR1 MNHEY, CDR2 SVGAGI. The CDR3 bases are TGTGCCAGCAGTTACGGACAGGGGAATCAGCCCCAGCATTTT. Its translation: CASSYGQGNQPQHF.

The rearrangement joins TRBV14 to TRBJ1-2; no clear D gene. There are 12 residues in the CDR3. Germline V gene sequence: CDR1 SGHDN, CDR2 FVKESK. Deletions cut 4 bases from V and 4 bases from J, with 7 bases between. The chain's CDR3 is CASSPGGYGYTF. CDR3 DNA: TGTGCCAGCAGCCCCGGAGGCTATGGCTACACCTTC.

The chain links TRBV5-1 to TRBJ2-7; 11 nucleotides line up with TRBD2. Germline loops: CDR1 SGHRS, CDR2 YFSETQ. V was pared by 0 bases and J by 7 bases, with 9 bases of the junction left unmatched. CDR3 length: 16 residues. The chain's CDR3 is CASSLGSSGRAGEQYF. In DNA, the CDR3 is TGCGCCAGCAGCTTGGGCAGTAGCGGGAGGGCCGGGGAGCAGTACTTC.

The chain joins TRBV30 to TRBJ1-4, with D hard to call. This CDR3 is 15 amino acids long. Between the trimmed V and J ends, which lost 2 bases and 5 bases, there was a span of 15 bases. The germline gives CDR1 GTSNPN, CDR2 SVGIG (reference sequence). DNA for the CDR3: TGTGCCTGGAGTTGGTCCGATTCACGGAATGAAAAACTGTTTTTT. Amino acid sequence: CAWSWSDSRNEKLFF. Full variable domain (missing parts from reference TRBV30 and TRBJ1-4): SQTIHQWPATLVQPVGSPLSLECTVEGTSNPNLYWYRQAAGRGLQLLFYSVGIGQISSEVPQNLSASRPQDRQFILSSKKLLLSDSGFYLCAWSWSDSRNEKLFFGSGTQLSVL.

The V gene is TRBV5-1, the J gene TRBJ2-1, with 8 bases lining up with TRBD1. CDR1 SGHRS and CDR2 YFSETQ come from the germline V gene. The CDR3 extends over 15 amino acids. V lost 1 base, J lost 7 bases, and 7 bases stayed unmatched. This CDR3 is CASSLRGGQGNEQFF. The CDR3 DNA follows: TGCGCCAGCAGCTTGAGGGGTGGACAGGGAAATGAGCAGTTCTTC.

The J gene is TRBJ1-1, the V gene TRBV6-5, with a weak D call TRBD1 (6 bases). CDR3 length: 12 residues. The germline CDR1 and CDR2 sequences are MNHEY and SVGAGI. V dropped 6 bases and J dropped 4 bases, with 9 bases sitting between them. The CDR3 bases are TGTGCCAGCAGGCGGGGGGCCACTGAAGCTTTCTTT. Translating it yields CASRRGATEAFF.

The chain is built from TRBV6-5 and TRBJ2-5; D is possibly TRBD1 (6 bases). Trimming cost V 5 bases and J 4 bases, with 8 bases left between them. Germline CDR1 reads MNHEY; CDR2 reads SVGAGI. The CDR3 covers 12 residues. CDR3 sequence (DNA): TGTGCCAGCAGTCTACAGGGAGAGACCCAGTACTTC. Amino acids: CASSLQGETQYF.